These 15 T cell receptor beta chains share one sample of origin, sequenced in a study of T-cell reconstitution after alpha-beta-depleted transplantation in children. Using unique molecular identifiers, the investigators prepared the TCRbeta library. Using its own MiXCR run on the PCR reads, TCRdb lists one record per CDR3 protein. The data hold approximately 210,000 distinct CDR3 sequences, with more than 12% observed a single time. The source material was PBMCs from the stem cell graft donor, sampled from the stem cell graft. Receptors were obtained from a human donor who donated a stem cell graft to a child with acute lymphoblastic leukemia.

This clonotype was seen ten or more times. The CDR3 DNA follows: TGCGCCAGCAGCTTGAATGGGATCACAGATTACAATGAGCAGTTCTTC. Protein: CASSLNGITDYNEQFF. The chain carries TRBV5-1 and TRBJ2-1, with D unresolved. CDR3 length: 16 amino acids. CDR1 SGHRS and CDR2 YFSETQ come from the germline V gene. V gave up 1 base and J gave up 4 bases, with 15 bases separating them. Full variable domain (missing parts from reference TRBV5-1 and TRBJ2-1): KAGVTQTPRYLIKTRGQQVTLSCSPISGHRSVSWYQQTPGQGLQFLFEYFSETQRNKGNFPGRFSGRQFSNSRSEMNVSTLELGDSALYLCASSLNGITDYNEQFFGPGTRLTVL.

This clonotype was counted at least ten times. The chain has TRBV12-3 or TRBV12-4 and TRBJ2-7; D gene ambiguous. Trimming shortened V by 2 bases and J by 3 bases, and 11 bases separated the two germline ends. This CDR3 contains 14 residues. In DNA form, the CDR3 reads TGTGCCAGCAGTTTAAGCCTCATTTTCTACGAGCAGTACTTC. Its protein product is CASSLSLIFYEQYF.

This clonotype was detected many times. The chain uses TRBV12-5 and TRBJ2-1; no firm D call. The CDR3 is 15 residues long. V was shortened by 0 bases and J by 2 bases, with 8 bases between the two germline ends. Looked up from germline, CDR1 is LGHNT and CDR2 is FRNRAP. DNA for the CDR3: TGTGCTAGTGGTTTGGTTCGGGTTACCTACAATGAGCAGTTCTTC. As protein: CASGLVRVTYNEQFF.

There are many counts of this clonotype. V gene TRBV13 combines with J gene TRBJ2-2; 10 bases are a match to TRBD1. Trimming at V came to 5 bases and at J to 5 bases, leaving 11 bases not matched to a gene. Germline lookup yields CDR1 PRHDT and CDR2 FYEKMQ (reference sequence). The CDR3 is 17 amino acids. In nucleotides, the CDR3 is TGTGCCAGCAGCCCCCCTATTTGGACAGGGGGAACCGGGGAGCTGTTTTTT. It translates to CASSPPIWTGGTGELFF. The full variable domain, rest sourced from reference TRBV13 and TRBJ2-2, is AAGVIQSPRHLIKEKRETATLKCYPIPRHDTVYWYQQGPGQDPQFLISFYEKMQSDKGSIPDRFSAQQFSDYHSELNMSSLELGDSALYFCASSPPIWTGGTGELFFGEGSRLTVL.

This clonotype is a singleton in its sample. V and J are TRBV27 and TRBJ2-1, with TRBD2 matching 9 bases. From germline, CDR1 is MNHEY and CDR2 SMNVEV (reference sequence). The CDR3 totals 16 residues. Losses at the gene ends were 6 bases for V and 4 bases for J; bases not matched to a gene: 10. In nucleotides, the CDR3 is TGTGCCAGCAGCCCAGGGCTAGCGGGATGGTACAATGAGCAGTTCTTC. Translating it yields CASSPGLAGWYNEQFF.

At least ten counts were recorded for this clonotype. The CDR3 loop is CASSQSSGLYNEQFF. CDR3 bases: TGTGCCAGCAGTCAATCTAGCGGACTTTACAATGAGCAGTTCTTC. The J gene is TRBJ2-1, the V gene TRBV11-1; 7 bases align to TRBD2. The CDR3 length is 15 residues. Germline values: CDR1 SGHAT, CDR2 FQDESV (reference sequence). V lost 6 bases to trimming and J lost 4 bases; unmatched junction nucleotides: 9.

The sample holds a few counts of this clonotype. V and J are TRBV12-3 or TRBV12-4 and TRBJ1-6; 8 bases are a match to TRBD1. The CDR3 has 15 residues. V dropped 4 bases and J dropped 12; count of bases not matched to a gene: 11. The chain's CDR3 is CASSSRQGSHQPLHF. The CDR3 DNA sequence: TGTGCCAGCAGTTCCCGACAGGGGTCCCATCAACCCCTCCACTTT.

This clonotype was counted at least ten times. The chain combines TRBV7-9 with TRBJ1-4; D remains ambiguous. V was clipped by 1 base and J by 6 bases, with 6 bases between them. Germline assignment: CDR1 SEHNR and CDR2 FQNEAQ (reference sequence). The CDR3 runs to 13 residues. CDR3 loop: CASSLDGDEKLFF. CDR3 DNA: TGTGCCAGCAGCTTAGACGGGGATGAAAAACTGTTTTTT.

This chain connects TRBV7-9 to TRBJ1-2, with TRBD1 matching 7 bases. Losses at the gene ends were 2 bases for V and 2 bases for J; bases not matched to a gene: 8. Germline loops: CDR1 SEHNR, CDR2 FQNEAQ (reference sequence). There are 16 residues in the CDR3. CDR3 sequence reads: CASSLTPQGGNYGYTF. In DNA, the CDR3 is TGTGCCAGCAGCTTAACCCCCCAGGGGGGAAACTATGGCTACACCTTC.

Regarding this clonotype: This may stem from a read error, because a much larger clone lies one nucleotide away. This rearrangement joins TRBV20-1 to TRBJ2-3; no reliable D call. This CDR3 comprises 12 residues. Trimming removed 8 bases from V and 0 bases from J, with 9 bases in between. CDR1 DFQATT and CDR2 SNEGSKA come from the germline V gene (reference sequence). DNA of the CDR3: TGCAGTCTGGTCAGAAGCACAGATACGCAGTATTTT. Translating gives CSLVRSTDTQYF.

The chain carries TRBV2 and TRBJ2-5, with 9 bases aligning to TRBD1. The J segment lost 5 bases and the V segment lost 9 bases, leaving 4 bases of the junction unmatched. Germline lookup yields CDR1 SNHLY and CDR2 FYNNEI. The CDR3 loop spans 12 amino acids. The CDR3 loop reads CARTGGAETQYF. CDR3 nucleotide sequence: TGTGCCAGAACAGGGGGCGCCGAGACCCAGTACTTC.

This clonotype was seen at least ten times. The chain joins TRBV5-1 to TRBJ2-5, with D possibly being TRBD2 (6 bases). CDR1 SGHRS and CDR2 YFSETQ come from the germline V gene. Deletions cut 4 bases from V and 0 bases from J, with 16 bases between. The CDR3 extends over 16 amino acids. CDR3 protein: CASSVKGLPYQETQYF. In DNA, the CDR3 is TGCGCCAGCAGCGTGAAGGGACTCCCGTACCAAGAGACCCAGTACTTC. The full variable domain, with the rest looked up from reference TRBV5-1 and TRBJ2-5, is KAGVTQTPRYLIKTRGQQVTLSCSPISGHRSVSWYQQTPGQGLQFLFEYFSETQRNKGNFPGRFSGRQFSNSRSEMNVSTLELGDSALYLCASSVKGLPYQETQYFGPGTRLLVL.

This clonotype was counted at least ten times. The J gene is TRBJ1-2, the V gene TRBV20-1; no reliable D call. Germline V gene sequence: CDR1 DFQATT, CDR2 SNEGSKA (reference sequence). CDR3 size: 17 residues. V lost 0 bases and J 0 bases, leaving 17 bases between the germline ends. CDR3 loop: CSARDLGSLTSNYGYTF. In DNA, the CDR3 is TGCAGTGCTAGAGATCTGGGGTCCCTGACCTCTAACTATGGCTACACCTTC.

There are many counts of this clonotype. The rearrangement uses TRBV20-1 and TRBJ1-3; D is unresolved. The ends were cut back, 2 bases at V and 4 bases at J, with 6 bases in the middle. CDR3 size: 12 residues. Per germline, CDR1 DFQATT and CDR2 SNEGSKA (reference sequence). The CDR3, as DNA: TGCAGTGCTAGAAAAAGGGGAAACACCATATATTTT. As protein: CSARKRGNTIYF.

In this sample, this clonotype turned up many times. V usage is TRBV20-1 and J usage is TRBJ2-2; 7 nucleotides match TRBD2. Germline-derived CDR1 and CDR2 are DFQATT and SNEGSKA (reference sequence). J was trimmed by 7 bases and V by 7 bases; bases with no gene match: 15. CDR3 length: 15 amino acids. In nucleotides, the CDR3 is TGCAGTGTGGTTGGGCGGGAGAGGGCCGGCGGGGAGCTGTTTTTT. Translating it yields CSVVGRERAGGELFF.